These 16 T cell receptor beta chains originate from one sample sequenced in a study of PD-1 blockade in classical Hodgkin lymphoma. Assay: immunoSEQ multiplex PCR; the TCRdb copy retains only in-frame clones and omits some. The sample gives several thousand clones, around nine tenths of which show up once; 40% to 50% is in the top ten. As to time point: cycle 4 day 1 (C4D1), after 5 to 7 weeks of nivolumab. Autologous stem cell transplantation was followed by relapse in every patient, and brentuximab vedotin exposure varied. The source material was peripheral blood mononuclear cells (PBMCs), sampled before the fourth cycle of nivolumab. All receptors come from a human donor with classical Hodgkin lymphoma.

V is TRBV30 and J is TRBJ2-1, with 9 bases aligning to TRBD1. CDR3 length equals 15 residues. The germline gives CDR1 GTSNPN, CDR2 SVGIG (reference sequence). The ends lost 4 bases at V and 4 bases at J; junction bases unmatched: 8. CDR3 bases: TGTGCCTGGAAGGTGGGGACAGGGTTTTACAATGAGCAGTTCTTC. It is translated as CAWKVGTGFYNEQFF.

CDR3 DNA sequence: TGTGCCAGTGCTAGACAGTTTCTGGAAACGGCAACGGCCATATATTTT. Its translation is CASARQFLETATAIYF. The rearrangement links TRBV19 to TRBJ1-3, with D possibly being TRBD1 (5 bases). V was cut by 8 bases and J by 11 bases, with 28 bases left in between. The germline gives CDR1 LNHDA, CDR2 SQIVND (reference sequence). This CDR3 is built from 16 residues.

This chain connects TRBV6-5 to TRBJ1-4; 7 nucleotides line up with TRBD1. J was trimmed by 10 bases and V by 6 bases; bases with no gene match: 11. Germline V gives CDR1 MNHEY, CDR2 SVGAGI. This CDR3 has 14 residues. Written as DNA, the CDR3 is TGTGCCAGCAGCCCCGGGACAGAAGTTGGAAAACTGTTTTTT. Translation gives CASSPGTEVGKLFF.

This clone appeared once. The chain employs TRBV19 and TRBJ2-1; 16 nucleotides align to TRBD2. This CDR3 comprises 18 residues. The V segment lost 6 bases and the J segment 4 bases; nucleotides outside the gene matches: 9. The V gene's germline CDR1 is LNHDA and CDR2 SQIVND (reference sequence). The CDR3 nucleotides read TGTGCCAGTAGCCCCACCCCGGGACTAGCGGGGGGGTACAATGAGCAGTTCTTC. Translating gives CASSPTPGLAGGYNEQFF.

This chain joins TRBV7-3 and TRBJ2-1, with D possibly TRBD2 on 5 matching bases. The ends were cut back, 3 bases at V and 13 bases at J, with 16 bases in the middle. The germline V gene has CDR1 SGHTA and CDR2 FQGTGA. This CDR3 has 13 residues. In DNA form, the CDR3 reads TGTGCCAGCAGCTTTGCAGCGGAAACCGCTCAGTTCTTC. Protein: CASSFAAETAQFF.

This rearrangement joins TRBV12-5 to TRBJ2-2; D is perhaps TRBD2 (6 bases). Looked up from germline, CDR1 is LGHNT and CDR2 is FRNRAP. The CDR3 extends over 14 amino acids. Trimming pared 4 bases from V and 4 bases from J, leaving 10 bases between. The CDR3 bases are TGTGCTAGTGGTTCGGGGGTAGGCACCGGGGAGCTGTTTTTT. Translated, it gives CASGSGVGTGELFF.

Written as DNA, the CDR3 is TGTGCCACCATGCGGGGTTCCCTAGGATCACCCCTCCACTTT. Protein product: CATMRGSLGSPLHF. This rearrangement joins TRBV19 to TRBJ1-6, with unresolved D. This CDR3 region has 14 residues. Per germline, CDR1 LNHDA and CDR2 SQIVND (reference sequence). V lost 10 bases, J lost 10 bases, and 20 bases lay in between.

V usage is TRBV27 and J usage is TRBJ2-2; D gene unclear. The germline V and J ends were trimmed by 3 bases and 1 base, with 3 bases remaining between them. There are 13 residues in the CDR3. Germline V CDR1 and CDR2: MNHEY, SMNVEV (reference sequence). DNA for the CDR3: TGTGCCAGCAGTTTCTGGAACACCGGGGAGCTGTTTTTT. Residues: CASSFWNTGELFF.

The V call is TRBV9, the J call TRBJ2-6, with D unresolved. Germline lookup yields CDR1 SGDLS and CDR2 YYNGEE. This CDR3 is built from 15 residues. V lost 4 bases, J lost 0 bases, and 8 bases lay in between. The CDR3 DNA follows: TGTGCCAGCAGCCCGGACCTCTCTGGGGCCAACGTCCTGACTTTC. It specifies CASSPDLSGANVLTF. Variable domain in full (rest from reference TRBV9 and TRBJ2-6): DSGVTQTPKHLITATGQRVTLRCSPRSGDLSVYWYQQSLDQGLQFLIQYYNGEERAKGNILERFSAQQFPDLHSELNLSSLELGDSALYFCASSPDLSGANVLTFGAGSRLTVL.

The V call is TRBV27, the J call TRBJ2-6; D uncertain. The ends were cut back, 3 bases at V and 3 bases at J, with 12 bases in the middle. Germline V gives CDR1 MNHEY, CDR2 SMNVEV (reference sequence). The CDR3 extends over 16 amino acids. CDR3 loop: CASSFGPNRGANVLTF. For the CDR3, the DNA is TGTGCCAGCAGTTTCGGGCCAAACCGTGGGGCCAACGTCCTGACTTTC.

This rearrangement joins TRBV19 to TRBJ1-5, with D tentatively TRBD1 (5 bases). V lost 8 bases and J 4 bases, leaving 12 bases between the germline ends. The CDR3 consists of 13 residues. From germline, CDR1 is LNHDA and CDR2 SQIVND (reference sequence). As DNA, the CDR3 is TGTGCCAGTTGCCCTAAGGGGAATCAGCCCCAGCATTTT. Protein: CASCPKGNQPQHF.

The chain recombines TRBV5-1 with TRBJ1-1; the D is unclear. The germline CDR1 and CDR2 sequences are SGHRS and YFSETQ. The CDR3 has 13 residues. The germline V and J ends were trimmed by 2 bases and 1 base, with 6 bases remaining between them. CDR3: CASSLGTNTEAFF. The CDR3 region has the DNA TGCGCCAGCAGCTTAGGAACGAACACTGAAGCTTTCTTT.

The V and J genes are TRBV6-5 and TRBJ2-3; 7 bases are shared with TRBD1. The CDR3 length is 16 residues. Germline CDR1 reads MNHEY; CDR2 reads SVGAGI. Trimming removed 0 bases from V and 7 bases from J; junction bases left unmatched: 10. DNA of the CDR3: TGTGCCAGCAGTTACTCGCCTTTAAGGGGGCTGAATACGCAGTATTTT. Translated, it gives CASSYSPLRGLNTQYF.

The CDR3 here is CAISERQGGYIQYF. In DNA, the CDR3 is TGTGCCATCAGTGAGAGGCAGGGGGGATACATTCAGTACTTC. J is TRBJ2-4 and V is TRBV10-3, with TRBD1 as a possible D gene (7 bases). The CDR3 sequence is 14 residues long. CDR1 and CDR2 (germline): ENHRY, SYGVKD. V lost 2 bases to trimming and J lost 8 bases, with 13 bases between them.

The chain has TRBV19 and TRBJ1-5; D is unclear. CDR1 and CDR2 (germline): LNHDA, SQIVND (reference sequence). This CDR3 has 14 amino acids. With 3 bases removed from V and 7 bases from J, the gap between germline ends came to 13 bases. This CDR3 reads CASSIRILAQPQHF. DNA of the CDR3: TGTGCCAGTAGTATCAGGATTCTGGCCCAGCCCCAGCATTTT.

This sequence joins TRBV21-1 and TRBJ2-7. TRBV21-1 is annotated as a pseudogene. The CDR3 spans 17 residues. CDR3 coding DNA: TGTGCCTTACCACCCCCAGGGGGCCCAGCGGGAGAGGGCGAGCAGTACGTC. It is translated as CALPPPGGPAGEGEQYV.